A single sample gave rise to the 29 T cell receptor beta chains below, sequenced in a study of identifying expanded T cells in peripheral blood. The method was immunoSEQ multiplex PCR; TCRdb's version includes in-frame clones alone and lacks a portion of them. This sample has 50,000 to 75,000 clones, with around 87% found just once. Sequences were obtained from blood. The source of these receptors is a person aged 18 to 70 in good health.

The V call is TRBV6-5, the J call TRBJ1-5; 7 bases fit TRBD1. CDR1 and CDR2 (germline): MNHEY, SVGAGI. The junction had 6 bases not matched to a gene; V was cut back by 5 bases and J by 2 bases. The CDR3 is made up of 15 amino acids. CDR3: CASSPPGQGNQPQHF. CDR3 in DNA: TGTGCCAGCAGTCCGCCCGGACAGGGCAATCAGCCCCAGCATTTT.

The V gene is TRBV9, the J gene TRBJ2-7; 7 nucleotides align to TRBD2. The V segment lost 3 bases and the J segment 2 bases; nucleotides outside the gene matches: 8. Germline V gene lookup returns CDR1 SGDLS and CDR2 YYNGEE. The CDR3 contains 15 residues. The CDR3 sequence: CASSATSATAYEQYF. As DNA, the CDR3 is TGTGCCAGCAGCGCAACTAGCGCCACGGCCTACGAGCAGTACTTC.

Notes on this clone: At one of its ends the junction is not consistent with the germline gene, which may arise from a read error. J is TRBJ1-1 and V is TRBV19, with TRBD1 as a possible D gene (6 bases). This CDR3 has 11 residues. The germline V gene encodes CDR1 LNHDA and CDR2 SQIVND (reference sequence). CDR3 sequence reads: CASSIGTAHVF. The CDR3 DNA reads TGTGCCAGTAGTATAGGGACAGCCCACGTTTTT.

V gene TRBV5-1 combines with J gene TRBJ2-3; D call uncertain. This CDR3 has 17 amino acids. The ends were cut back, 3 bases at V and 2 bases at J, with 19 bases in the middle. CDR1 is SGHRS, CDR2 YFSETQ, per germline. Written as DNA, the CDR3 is TGCGCCAGCAGCTGGCATCGACGTCGTCAGCTCACAGATACGCAGTATTTT. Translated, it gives CASSWHRRRQLTDTQYF.

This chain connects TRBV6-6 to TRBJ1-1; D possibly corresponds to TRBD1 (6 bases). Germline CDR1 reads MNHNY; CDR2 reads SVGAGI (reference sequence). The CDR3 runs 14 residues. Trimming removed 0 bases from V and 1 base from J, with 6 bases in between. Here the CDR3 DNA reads TGTGCCAGCAGTTACTCAGGGGGGAACACTGAAGCTTTCTTT. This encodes CASSYSGGNTEAFF.

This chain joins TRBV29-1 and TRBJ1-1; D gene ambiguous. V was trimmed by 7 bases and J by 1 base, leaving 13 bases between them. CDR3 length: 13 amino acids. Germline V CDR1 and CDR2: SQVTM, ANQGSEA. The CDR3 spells CSGCIGGNTEAFF. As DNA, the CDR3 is TGCAGCGGCTGTATCGGTGGGAACACTGAAGCTTTCTTT.

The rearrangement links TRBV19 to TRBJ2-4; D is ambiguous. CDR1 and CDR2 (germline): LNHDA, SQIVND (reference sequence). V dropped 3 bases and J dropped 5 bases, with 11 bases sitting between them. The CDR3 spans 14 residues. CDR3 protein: CASSISTPQNIQYF. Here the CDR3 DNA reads TGTGCCAGTAGTATCTCGACTCCTCAAAACATTCAGTACTTC.

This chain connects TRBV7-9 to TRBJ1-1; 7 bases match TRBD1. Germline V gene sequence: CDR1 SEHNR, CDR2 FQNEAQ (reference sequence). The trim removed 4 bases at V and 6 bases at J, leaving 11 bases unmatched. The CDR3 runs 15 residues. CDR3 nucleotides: TGTGCCAGCAGCTCGGGACAGAACTTAATCGCTGAAGCTTTCTTT. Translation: CASSSGQNLIAEAFF.

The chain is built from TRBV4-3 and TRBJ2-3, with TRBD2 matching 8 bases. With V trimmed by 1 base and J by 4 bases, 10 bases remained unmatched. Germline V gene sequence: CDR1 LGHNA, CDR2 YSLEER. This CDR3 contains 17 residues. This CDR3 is CASSQVPVGGAADTQYF. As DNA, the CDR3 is TGCGCCAGCAGCCAAGTTCCCGTCGGGGGGGCCGCAGATACGCAGTATTTT.

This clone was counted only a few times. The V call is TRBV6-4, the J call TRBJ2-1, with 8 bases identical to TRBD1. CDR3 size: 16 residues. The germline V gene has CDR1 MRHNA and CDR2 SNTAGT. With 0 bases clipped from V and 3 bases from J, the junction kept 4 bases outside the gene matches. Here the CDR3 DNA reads TGTGCCAGCAGTGACTCAGCCGGACAGGGCTACAATGAGCAGTTCTTC. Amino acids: CASSDSAGQGYNEQFF.

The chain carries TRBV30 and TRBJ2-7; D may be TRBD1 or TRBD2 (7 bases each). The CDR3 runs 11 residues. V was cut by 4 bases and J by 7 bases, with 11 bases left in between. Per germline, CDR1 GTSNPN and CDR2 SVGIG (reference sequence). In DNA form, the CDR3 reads TGTGCCTGGACAGGGGGGGGAGAGCAGTACTTC. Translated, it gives CAWTGGGEQYF.

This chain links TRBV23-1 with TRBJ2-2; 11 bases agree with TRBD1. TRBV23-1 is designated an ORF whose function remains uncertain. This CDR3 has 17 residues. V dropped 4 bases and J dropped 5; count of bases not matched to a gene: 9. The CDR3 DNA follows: TGCGCCAGCAGTCGGACAGGGGGCCTGACTCCAACCGGGGAGCTGTTTTTT. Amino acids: CASSRTGGLTPTGELFF.

The CDR3 loop is CASSQDPGLAASGQFF. The CDR3 DNA follows: TGCGCCAGCAGCCAAGATCCGGGACTAGCGGCGTCCGGGCAGTTCTTC. This chain connects TRBV4-3 to TRBJ2-1, with TRBD2 matching 11 bases. The CDR3 runs to 16 residues. The V and J ends lost 0 bases and 12 bases, in that order; junction bases with no gene match: 10. Germline V gene lookup returns CDR1 LGHNA and CDR2 YSLEER.

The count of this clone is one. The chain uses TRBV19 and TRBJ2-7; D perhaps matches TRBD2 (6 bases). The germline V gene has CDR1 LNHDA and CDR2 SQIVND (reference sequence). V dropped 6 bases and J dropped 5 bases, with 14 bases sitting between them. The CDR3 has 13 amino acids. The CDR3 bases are TGTGCCAGTAGCGCCGGGACTGCAGACGAGCAGTACTTC. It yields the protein CASSAGTADEQYF.

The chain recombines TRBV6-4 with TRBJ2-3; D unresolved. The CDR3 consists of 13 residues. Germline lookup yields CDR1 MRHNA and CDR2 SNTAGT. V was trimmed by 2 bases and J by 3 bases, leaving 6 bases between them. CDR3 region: CASSDLETDTQYF. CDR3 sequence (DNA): TGTGCCAGCAGTGACCTGGAGACAGATACGCAGTATTTT.

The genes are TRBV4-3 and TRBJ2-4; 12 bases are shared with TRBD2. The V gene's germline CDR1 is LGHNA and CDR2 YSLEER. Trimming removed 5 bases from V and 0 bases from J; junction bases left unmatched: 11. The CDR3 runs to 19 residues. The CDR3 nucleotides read TGCGCCAGCAGCTATACCGGGACTAGCGGGTCCCTAGCCAAAAACATTCAGTACTTC. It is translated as CASSYTGTSGSLAKNIQYF.

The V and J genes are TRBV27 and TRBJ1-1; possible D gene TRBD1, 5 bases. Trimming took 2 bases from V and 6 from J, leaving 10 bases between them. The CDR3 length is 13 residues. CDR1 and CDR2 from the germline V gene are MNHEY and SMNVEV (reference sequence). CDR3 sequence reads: CASSLRGAPEAFF. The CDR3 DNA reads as TGTGCCAGCAGTTTACGGGGCGCCCCTGAAGCTTTCTTT.

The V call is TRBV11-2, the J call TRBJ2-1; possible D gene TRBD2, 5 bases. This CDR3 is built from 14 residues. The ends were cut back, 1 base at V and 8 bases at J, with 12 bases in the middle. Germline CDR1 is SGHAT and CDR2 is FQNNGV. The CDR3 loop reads CASSLVVATYEQFF. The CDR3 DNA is TGTGCCAGCAGCTTAGTTGTAGCGACCTATGAGCAGTTCTTC.

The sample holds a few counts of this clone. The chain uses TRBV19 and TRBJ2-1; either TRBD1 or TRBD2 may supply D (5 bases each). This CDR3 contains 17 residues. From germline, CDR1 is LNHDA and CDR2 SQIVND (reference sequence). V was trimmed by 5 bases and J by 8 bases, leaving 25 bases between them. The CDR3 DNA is TGTGCCAGTAGTGGGGGAGTCAGGCCGAAGCTCTCCGATGAGCAGTTCTTC. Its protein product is CASSGGVRPKLSDEQFF.

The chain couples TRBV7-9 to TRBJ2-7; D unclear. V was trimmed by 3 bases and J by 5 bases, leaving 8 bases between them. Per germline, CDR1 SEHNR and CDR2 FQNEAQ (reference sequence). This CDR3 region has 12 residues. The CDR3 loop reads CASSFTRDEQYF. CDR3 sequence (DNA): TGTGCCAGCAGCTTTACCCGAGACGAGCAGTACTTC.

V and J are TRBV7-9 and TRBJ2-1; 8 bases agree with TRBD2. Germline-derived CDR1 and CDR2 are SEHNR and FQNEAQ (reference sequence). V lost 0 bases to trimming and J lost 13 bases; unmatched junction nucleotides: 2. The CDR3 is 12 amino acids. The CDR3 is CASSLASGEQFF. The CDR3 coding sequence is TGTGCCAGCAGCTTAGCTAGCGGGGAACAGTTCTTC. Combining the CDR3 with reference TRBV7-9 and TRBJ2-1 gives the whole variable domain DTGVSQNPRHKITKRGQNVTFRCDPISEHNRLYWYRQTLGQGPEFLTYFQNEAQLEKSRLLSDRFSAERPKGSFSTLEIQRTEQGDSAMYLCASSLASGEQFFGPGTRLTVL.

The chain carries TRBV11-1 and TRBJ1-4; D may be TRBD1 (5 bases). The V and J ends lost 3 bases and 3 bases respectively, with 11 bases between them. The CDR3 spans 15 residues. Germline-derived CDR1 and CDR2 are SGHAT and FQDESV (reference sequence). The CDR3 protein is CASSFGDSSNEKLFF. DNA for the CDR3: TGTGCCAGCAGCTTCGGCGACAGTTCTAATGAAAAACTGTTTTTT. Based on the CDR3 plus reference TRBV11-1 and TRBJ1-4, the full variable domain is EAEVAQSPRYKITEKSQAVAFWCDPISGHATLYWYRQILGQGPELLVQFQDESVVDDSQLPKDRFSAERLKGVDSTLKIQPAELGDSAMYLCASSFGDSSNEKLFFGSGTQLSVL.

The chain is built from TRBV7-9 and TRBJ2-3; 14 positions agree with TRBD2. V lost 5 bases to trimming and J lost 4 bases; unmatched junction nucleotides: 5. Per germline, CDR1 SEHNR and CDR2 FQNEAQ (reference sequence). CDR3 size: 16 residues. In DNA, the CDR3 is TGTGCCAGCAGCACCGGGACTAGCGGGAGATCAGATACGCAGTATTTT. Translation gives CASSTGTSGRSDTQYF.

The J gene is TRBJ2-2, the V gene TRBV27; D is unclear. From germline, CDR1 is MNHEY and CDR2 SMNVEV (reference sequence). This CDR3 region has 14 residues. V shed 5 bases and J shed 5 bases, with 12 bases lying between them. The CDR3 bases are TGTGCCAGCAGTGGATCCAAGCTGACCGGGGAGCTGTTTTTT. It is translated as CASSGSKLTGELFF.

As DNA, the CDR3 is TGTGCCAGCTCACCGACGGCAGGGAGGAATCACGAGCAGTACTTC. This codes for CASSPTAGRNHEQYF. The genes are TRBV18 and TRBJ2-7; possible D gene TRBD2, 6 bases. Trimming shortened V by 3 bases and J by 5 bases, and 17 bases separated the two germline ends. This CDR3 region has 15 residues. Per the germline V gene, CDR1 is KGHSH and CDR2 is LQKENI.

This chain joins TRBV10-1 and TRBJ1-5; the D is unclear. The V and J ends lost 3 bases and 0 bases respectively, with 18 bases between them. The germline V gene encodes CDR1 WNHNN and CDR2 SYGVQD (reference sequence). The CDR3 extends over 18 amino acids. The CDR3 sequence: CASSDHDGRPDSNQPQHF. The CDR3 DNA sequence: TGCGCCAGCAGTGATCACGACGGTCGCCCAGATAGCAATCAGCCCCAGCATTTT.

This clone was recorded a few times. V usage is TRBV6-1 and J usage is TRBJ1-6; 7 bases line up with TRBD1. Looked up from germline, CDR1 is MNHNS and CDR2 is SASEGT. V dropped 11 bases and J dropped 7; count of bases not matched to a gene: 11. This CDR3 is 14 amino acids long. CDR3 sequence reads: CAYHNDRDNSPLHF. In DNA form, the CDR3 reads TGTGCCTACCACAACGACAGGGACAATTCACCCCTCCACTTT.

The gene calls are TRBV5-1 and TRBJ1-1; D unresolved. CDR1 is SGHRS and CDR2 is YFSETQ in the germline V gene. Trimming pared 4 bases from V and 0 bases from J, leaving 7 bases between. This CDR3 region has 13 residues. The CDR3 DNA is TGCGCCAGCAGCCCTGCCATGAACACTGAAGCTTTCTTT. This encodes CASSPAMNTEAFF.

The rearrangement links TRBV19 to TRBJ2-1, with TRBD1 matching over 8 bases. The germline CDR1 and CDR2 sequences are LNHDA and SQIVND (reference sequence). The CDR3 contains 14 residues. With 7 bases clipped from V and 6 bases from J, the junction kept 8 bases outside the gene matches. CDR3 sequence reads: CASKGGQESNEQFF. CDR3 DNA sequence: TGTGCCAGTAAAGGGGGACAGGAGAGCAATGAGCAGTTCTTC. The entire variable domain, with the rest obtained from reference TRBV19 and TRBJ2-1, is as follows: DGGITQSPKYLFRKEGQNVTLSCEQNLNHDAMYWYRQDPGQGLRLIYYSQIVNDFQKGDIAEGYSVSREKKESFPLTVTSAQKNPTAFYLCASKGGQESNEQFFGPGTRLTVL.